These 9 T cell receptor beta chains were sequenced from one sample in a study of response to subunit inactivated influenza vaccine. TCRdb redid the calling of the RT-PCR reads with MiXCR, one entry per CDR3 protein. Of 530,000 or so distinct CDR3 sequences listed, approximately 12% are singletons. This sample comprised PBMCs from blood, obtained on the day of vaccination. The receptors originated from a man aged 45-60 years who received an inactivated influenza vaccine.

This clonotype was recorded many times. The rearrangement joins TRBV4-3 to TRBJ2-1; tentatively, D is TRBD1 or TRBD2 (7 bases each). This CDR3 is 15 amino acids long. Per the germline V gene, CDR1 is LGHNA and CDR2 is YSLEER. Trimming pared 0 bases from V and 4 bases from J, leaving 10 bases between. CDR3 region: CASSQDRGGYNEQFF. CDR3 nucleotides: TGCGCCAGCAGCCAAGACAGGGGGGGGTACAATGAGCAGTTCTTC.

Turning to this clonotype: The junction does not match germline at one end; this may be a read error. The gene calls are TRBV5-6 and TRBJ1-5, with TRBD1 identical over 11 bases. CDR1 and CDR2 (germline): SGHDT, YYEEEE. This CDR3 spans 18 amino acids. This CDR3 reads CARSFGTGGPLVNQPQHF. The CDR3 nucleotides read TGTGCCAGGAGCTTTGGGACAGGGGGACCCCTTGTTAATCAGCCCCAGCATTTT. The complete variable domain, with remaining parts taken from reference TRBV5-6 and TRBJ1-5, reads DAGVTQSPTHLIKTRGQQVTLRCSPKSGHDTVSWYQQALGQGPQFIFQYYEEEERQRGNFPDRFSGHQFPNYSSELNVNALLLGDSALYLCARSFGTGGPLVNQPQHFGDGTRLSIL.

A few counts support this clonotype. The chain is built from TRBV5-1 and TRBJ2-5, with TRBD1 identical over 7 bases. Germline CDR1 SGHRS, CDR2 YFSETQ. The CDR3 is made up of 14 amino acids. Unmatched junction bases numbered 7, after V lost 3 bases and J lost 5 bases. CDR3: CASSWTTGEETQYF. CDR3 DNA sequence: TGCGCCAGCAGCTGGACCACAGGGGAGGAGACCCAGTACTTC.

The chain carries TRBV7-8 and TRBJ1-1; D uncertain. The CDR3 contains 14 residues. The germline gives CDR1 SGHVS, CDR2 FQNEAQ. V was shortened by 5 bases and J by 1 base, with 11 bases between the two germline ends. The CDR3 bases are TGTGCCAGCAGCCCTGACGGTCAGAACACTGAAGCTTTCTTT. This encodes CASSPDGQNTEAFF.

This clonotype was detected only a few times. V is TRBV12-3 or TRBV12-4 and J is TRBJ2-3; D gene uncertain. The ends were cut back, 7 bases at V and 0 bases at J, with 8 bases in the middle. This CDR3 is 13 amino acids long. CDR3 region: CASNTRSTDTQYF. The CDR3 DNA follows: TGTGCCAGCAACACCCGAAGCACAGATACGCAGTATTTT.

This clonotype occurred many times. The genes are TRBV28 and TRBJ2-1; 10 bases are a match to TRBD2. The length of the CDR3 is 16 residues. Trimming cost V 3 bases and J 2 bases; bases outside gene matches: 4. Per the germline V gene, CDR1 is MDHEN and CDR2 is SYDVKM. The CDR3 nucleotides are TGTGCCAGCAGTTTGAGGCTAGCGGGAGCCTACAATGAGCAGTTCTTC. Protein: CASSLRLAGAYNEQFF.

The V call is TRBV20-1, the J call TRBJ2-2; D is possibly TRBD2 (5 bases). The CDR3 extends over 15 amino acids. The V end was cut by 6 bases, the J end by 1 base, with 15 bases between. The germline gives CDR1 DFQATT, CDR2 SNEGSKA (reference sequence). The CDR3 DNA reads TGCAGTGCCAAGTTCGGGATTAAGAACACCGGGGAGCTGTTTTTT. The encoded protein is CSAKFGIKNTGELFF.

This clonotype was detected many times. The chain joins TRBV18 to TRBJ2-7; no clear D gene. With 4 bases removed from V and 4 bases from J, the gap between germline ends came to 11 bases. The germline CDR1 and CDR2 sequences are KGHSH and LQKENI. The CDR3 consists of 13 residues. CDR3 region: CASSLGSGYEQYF. For the CDR3, the DNA is TGTGCCAGCTCACTAGGGTCTGGGTACGAGCAGTACTTC. Looking up the rest from reference TRBV18 and TRBJ2-7 gives the full variable domain: NAGVMQNPRHLVRRRGQEARLRCSPMKGHSHVYWYRQLPEEGLKFMVYLQKENIIDESGMPKERFSAEFPKEGPSILRIQQVVRGDSAAYFCASSLGSGYEQYFGPGTRLTVT.

The J gene is TRBJ1-1, the V gene TRBV20-1; 9 nucleotides agree with TRBD1. The germline V gene encodes CDR1 DFQATT and CDR2 SNEGSKA (reference sequence). The CDR3 length is 16 residues. J gave up 3 bases and V 5 bases, and 13 bases lay outside the gene matches. The CDR3 protein is CSAQPRDRGGYTEAFF. DNA of the CDR3: TGCAGTGCTCAGCCACGAGACAGGGGGGGTTACACTGAAGCTTTCTTT.